This T cell receptor beta chain was documented in a study of blood T cell repertoires in COVID-19. As for the study in general: Samples came from the United States, Italy and Spain, spanning acute and convalescent COVID-19. The analysed material was cDNA or gDNA that came from T cells, B-cell-depleted T cells, or PBMCs.

The protocol was immunoSEQ multiplex PCR, while the TCRdb copy is restricted to in-frame clones and leaves out a portion. Of about 88,000 clones in the sample, roughly 88% were seen once. This CDR3 has 14 residues. In germline, CDR1 is MDHEN, CDR2 SYDVKM. V was clipped by 5 bases and J by 5 bases, with 15 bases between them. The clonotype originates from a woman of 80 years or more with acute or convalescent COVID-19. V usage is TRBV28 and J usage is TRBJ1-2; TRBD1 might be the D (5 bases). Sample: peripheral blood. As DNA, the CDR3 is TGTGCCAGCAGTGGGCTTGGCAGGGCTTATGGCTACACCTTC. Amino acid sequence: CASSGLGRAYGYTF.